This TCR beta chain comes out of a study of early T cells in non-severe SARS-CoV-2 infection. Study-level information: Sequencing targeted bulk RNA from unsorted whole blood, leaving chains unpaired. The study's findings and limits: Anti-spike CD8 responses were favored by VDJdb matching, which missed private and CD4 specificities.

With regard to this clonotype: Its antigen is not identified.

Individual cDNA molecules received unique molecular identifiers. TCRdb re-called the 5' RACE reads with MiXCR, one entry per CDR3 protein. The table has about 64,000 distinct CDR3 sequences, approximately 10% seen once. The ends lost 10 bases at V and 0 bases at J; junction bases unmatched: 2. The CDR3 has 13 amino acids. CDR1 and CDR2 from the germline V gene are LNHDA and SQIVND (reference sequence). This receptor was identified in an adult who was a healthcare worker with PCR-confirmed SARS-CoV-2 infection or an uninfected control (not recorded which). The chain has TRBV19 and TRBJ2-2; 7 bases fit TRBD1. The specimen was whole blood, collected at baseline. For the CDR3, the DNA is TGTGCCACCGACAGGGCGAACACCGGGGAGCTGTTTTTT. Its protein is CATDRANTGELFF.